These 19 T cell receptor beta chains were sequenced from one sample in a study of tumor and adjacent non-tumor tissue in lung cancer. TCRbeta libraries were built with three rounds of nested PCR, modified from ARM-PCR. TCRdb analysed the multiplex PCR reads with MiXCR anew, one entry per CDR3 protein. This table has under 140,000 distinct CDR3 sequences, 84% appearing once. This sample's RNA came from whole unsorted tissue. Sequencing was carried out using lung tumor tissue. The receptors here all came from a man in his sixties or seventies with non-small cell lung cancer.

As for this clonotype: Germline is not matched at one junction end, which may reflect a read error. The CDR3 sequence: CVSGILGQGGNTIYF. CDR3 nucleotides: TGTGTCAGCGGCATCTTGGGACAGGGGGGAAACACAATATATTTT. The rearrangement links TRBV6-6 to TRBJ1-3; TRBD1 matches at 11 bases. CDR3 length: 15 residues. Per the germline V gene, CDR1 is MNHNY and CDR2 is SVGAGI (reference sequence).

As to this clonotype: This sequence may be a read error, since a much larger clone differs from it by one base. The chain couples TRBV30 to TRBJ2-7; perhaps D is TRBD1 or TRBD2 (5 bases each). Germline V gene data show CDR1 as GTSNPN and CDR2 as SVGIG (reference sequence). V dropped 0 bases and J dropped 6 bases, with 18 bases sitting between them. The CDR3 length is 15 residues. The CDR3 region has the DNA TGTGCCTGGAGTGTATACAGGTGGTTGAGGGGCGAGCAGTACTTC. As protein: CAWSVYRWLRGEQYF.

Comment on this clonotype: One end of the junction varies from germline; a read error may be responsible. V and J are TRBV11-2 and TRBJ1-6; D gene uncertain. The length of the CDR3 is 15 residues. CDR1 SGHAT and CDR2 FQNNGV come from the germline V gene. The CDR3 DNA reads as TGTGCCAGCAGTTCCCAAAGCTCCTATTATTCACTCCTCTACTTT. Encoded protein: CASSSQSSYYSLLYF. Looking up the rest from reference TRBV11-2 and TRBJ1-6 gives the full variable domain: EAGVAQSPRYKIIEKRQSVAFWCNPISGHATLYWYQQILGQGPKLLIQFQNNGVVDDSQLPKDRFSAERLKGVDSTLKIQPAKLEDSAVYLCASSSQSSYYSLLYFGNGTRLTVT.

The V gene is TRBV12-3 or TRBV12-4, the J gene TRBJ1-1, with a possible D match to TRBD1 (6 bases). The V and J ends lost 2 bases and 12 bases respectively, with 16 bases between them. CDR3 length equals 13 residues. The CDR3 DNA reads TGTGCCAGCAGTTTACAGGGGCGAAGTTCAACTTTCTTT. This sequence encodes CASSLQGRSSTFF.

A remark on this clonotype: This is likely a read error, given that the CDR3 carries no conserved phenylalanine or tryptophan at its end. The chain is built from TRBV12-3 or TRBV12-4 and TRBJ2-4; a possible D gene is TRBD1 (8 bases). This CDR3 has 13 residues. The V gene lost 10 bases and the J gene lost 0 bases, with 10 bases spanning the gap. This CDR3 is CANRGGAKNIQYI. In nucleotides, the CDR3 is TGTGCCAACAGGGGGGGAGCCAAAAACATTCAGTACATC.

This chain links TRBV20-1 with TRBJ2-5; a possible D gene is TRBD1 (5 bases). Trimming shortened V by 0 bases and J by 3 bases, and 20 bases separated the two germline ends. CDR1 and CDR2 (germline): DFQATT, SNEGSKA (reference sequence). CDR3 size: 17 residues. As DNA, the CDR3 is TGCAGTGCTAGAGATCATCTCCTCTGGGCAGGGAAAGAGACCCAGTACTTC. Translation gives CSARDHLLWAGKETQYF.

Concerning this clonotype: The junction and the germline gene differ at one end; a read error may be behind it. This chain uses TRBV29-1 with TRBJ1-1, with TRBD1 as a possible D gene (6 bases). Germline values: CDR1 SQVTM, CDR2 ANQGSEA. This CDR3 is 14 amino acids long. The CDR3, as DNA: TGCAGCATTGAAGATACAGGGACTAACCTTGAAGCTTTCTTT. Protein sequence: CSIEDTGTNLEAFF.

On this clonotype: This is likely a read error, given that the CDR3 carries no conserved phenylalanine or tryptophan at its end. As DNA, the CDR3 is TGTGCCAGCAGCATGACAGGGTACCAAGAGACCCAGTACTAC. Protein product: CASSMTGYQETQYY. This rearrangement joins TRBV11-2 to TRBJ2-5; 7 bases line up with TRBD1. J was trimmed by 0 bases and V by 5 bases; bases with no gene match: 3. The CDR3 length is 14 residues. The germline V gene has CDR1 SGHAT and CDR2 FQNNGV.

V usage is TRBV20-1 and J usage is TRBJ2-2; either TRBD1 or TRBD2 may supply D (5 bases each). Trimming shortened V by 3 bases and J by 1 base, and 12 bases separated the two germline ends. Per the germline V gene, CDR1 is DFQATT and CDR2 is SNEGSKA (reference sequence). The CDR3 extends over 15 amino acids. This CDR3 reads CSARAGTVNTGELFF. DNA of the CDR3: TGCAGTGCTAGGGCCGGGACGGTGAACACCGGGGAGCTGTTTTTT.

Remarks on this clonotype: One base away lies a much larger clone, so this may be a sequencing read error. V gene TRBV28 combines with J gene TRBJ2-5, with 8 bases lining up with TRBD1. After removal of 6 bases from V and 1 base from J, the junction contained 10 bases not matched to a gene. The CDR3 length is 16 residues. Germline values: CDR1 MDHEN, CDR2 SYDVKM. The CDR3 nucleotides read TGTGCCAGCAGCAACCCGGACAGGGAACTCCAAGAGACCCAGTACTTC. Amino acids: CASSNPDRELQETQYF.

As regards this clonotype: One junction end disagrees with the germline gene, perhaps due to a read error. The CDR3 bases are TGTGCCAGCACTTGTTCGGGACGAGGTGGCTATACCTTC. It is translated as CASTCSGRGGYTF. The chain is built from TRBV6-2 or TRBV6-3 and TRBJ1-2; D is perhaps TRBD1 (5 bases). Germline loops: CDR1 MNHEY, CDR2 SVGEGT. There are 13 residues in the CDR3.

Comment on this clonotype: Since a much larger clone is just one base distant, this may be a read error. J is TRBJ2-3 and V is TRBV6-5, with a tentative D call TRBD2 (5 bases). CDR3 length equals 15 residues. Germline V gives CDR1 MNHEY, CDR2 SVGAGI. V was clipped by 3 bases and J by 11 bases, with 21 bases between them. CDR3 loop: CASSYYEGAVTMQYF. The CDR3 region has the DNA TGTGCCAGCAGTTATTACGAGGGCGCCGTTACCATGCAGTATTTT.

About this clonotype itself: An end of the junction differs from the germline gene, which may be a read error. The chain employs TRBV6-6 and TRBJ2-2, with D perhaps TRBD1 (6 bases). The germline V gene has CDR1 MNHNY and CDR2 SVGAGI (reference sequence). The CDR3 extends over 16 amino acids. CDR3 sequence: CASSYRGGRATGEPFF. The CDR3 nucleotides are TGTGCTAGCAGTTACCGAGGGGGACGGGCCACCGGGGAGCCGTTTTTT.

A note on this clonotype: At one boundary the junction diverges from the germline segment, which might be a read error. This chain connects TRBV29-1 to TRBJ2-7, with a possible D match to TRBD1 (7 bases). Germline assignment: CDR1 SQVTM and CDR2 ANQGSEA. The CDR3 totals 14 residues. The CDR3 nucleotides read TGCAGCGTTGAATGGGCGGGACAGACCTACGAGCAGTGCTTC. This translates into CSVEWAGQTYEQCF.

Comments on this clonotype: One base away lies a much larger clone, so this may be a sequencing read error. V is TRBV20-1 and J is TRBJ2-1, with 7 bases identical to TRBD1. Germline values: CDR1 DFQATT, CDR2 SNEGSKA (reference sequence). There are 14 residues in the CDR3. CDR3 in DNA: TGCAATGCTAGAGAGACAGGGCCATACAATGAGCAGTTCTTC. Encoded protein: CNARETGPYNEQFF.

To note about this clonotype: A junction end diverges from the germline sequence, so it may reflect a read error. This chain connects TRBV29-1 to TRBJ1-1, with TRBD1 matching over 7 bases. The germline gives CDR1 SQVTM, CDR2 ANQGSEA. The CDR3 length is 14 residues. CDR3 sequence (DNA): TGCAACGTCTTCGGACAGGTAACTAAAACTGAAACTTTCTTT. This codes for CNVFGQVTKTETFF.

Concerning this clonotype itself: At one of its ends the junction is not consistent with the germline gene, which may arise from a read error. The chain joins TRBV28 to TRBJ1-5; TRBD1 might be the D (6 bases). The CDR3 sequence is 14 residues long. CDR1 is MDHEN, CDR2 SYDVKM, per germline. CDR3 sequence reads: CANSLPTDRDPQHF. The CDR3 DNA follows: TGTGCCAACAGTTTGCCCACGGACAGAGATCCCCAGCATTTT.

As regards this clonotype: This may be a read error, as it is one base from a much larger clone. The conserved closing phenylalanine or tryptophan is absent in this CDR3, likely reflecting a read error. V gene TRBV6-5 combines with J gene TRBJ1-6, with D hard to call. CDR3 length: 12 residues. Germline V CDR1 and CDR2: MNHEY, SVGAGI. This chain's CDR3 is CASRKLNSSLHS. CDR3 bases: TGTGCCAGCAGAAAACTTAATTCATCCCTCCACTCT.

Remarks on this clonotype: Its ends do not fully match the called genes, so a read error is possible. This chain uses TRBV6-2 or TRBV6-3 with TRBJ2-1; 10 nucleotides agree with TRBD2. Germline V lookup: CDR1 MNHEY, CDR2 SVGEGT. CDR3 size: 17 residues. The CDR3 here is CVSSYSLSGRDTNEQFF. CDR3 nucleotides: TGTGTCAGCAGTTACTCGTTAAGCGGGAGGGACACTAATGAGCAGTTCTTC.